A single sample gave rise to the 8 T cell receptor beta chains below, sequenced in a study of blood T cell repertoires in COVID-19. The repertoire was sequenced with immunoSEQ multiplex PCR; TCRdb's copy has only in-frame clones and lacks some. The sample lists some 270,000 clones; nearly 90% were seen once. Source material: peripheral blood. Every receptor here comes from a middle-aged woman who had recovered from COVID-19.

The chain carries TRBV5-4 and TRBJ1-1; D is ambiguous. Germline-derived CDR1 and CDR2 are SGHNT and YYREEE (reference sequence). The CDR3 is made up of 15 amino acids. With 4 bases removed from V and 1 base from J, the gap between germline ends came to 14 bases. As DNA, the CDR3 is TGTGCCAGCAGCCTTGCTTTAGGCGGGAACACTGAAGCTTTCTTT. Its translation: CASSLALGGNTEAFF.

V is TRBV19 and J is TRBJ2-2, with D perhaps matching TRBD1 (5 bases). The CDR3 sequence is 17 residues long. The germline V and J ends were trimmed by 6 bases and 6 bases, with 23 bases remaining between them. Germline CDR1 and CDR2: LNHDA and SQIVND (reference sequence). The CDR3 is CASSRRFWQGNAGELFF. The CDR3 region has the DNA TGTGCCAGTAGCCGTCGGTTTTGGCAGGGTAACGCCGGGGAGCTGTTTTTT. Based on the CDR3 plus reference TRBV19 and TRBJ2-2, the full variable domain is DGGITQSPKYLFRKEGQNVTLSCEQNLNHDAMYWYRQDPGQGLRLIYYSQIVNDFQKGDIAEGYSVSREKKESFPLTVTSAQKNPTAFYLCASSRRFWQGNAGELFFGEGSRLTVL.

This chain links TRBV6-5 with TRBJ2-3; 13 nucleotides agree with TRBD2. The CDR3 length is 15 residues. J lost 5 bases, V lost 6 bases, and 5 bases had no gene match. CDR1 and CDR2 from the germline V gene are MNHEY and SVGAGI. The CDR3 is CASSRTSGSLDTQYF. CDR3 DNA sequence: TGTGCCAGCAGCAGGACTAGCGGGAGTCTAGATACGCAGTATTTT.

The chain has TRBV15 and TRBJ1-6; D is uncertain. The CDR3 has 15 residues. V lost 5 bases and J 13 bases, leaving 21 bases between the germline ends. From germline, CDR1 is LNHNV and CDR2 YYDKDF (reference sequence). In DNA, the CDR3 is TGTGCCACCAGCTCCGCCCGGGTGGATTTATCTCCCCTCCACTTT. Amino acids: CATSSARVDLSPLHF.

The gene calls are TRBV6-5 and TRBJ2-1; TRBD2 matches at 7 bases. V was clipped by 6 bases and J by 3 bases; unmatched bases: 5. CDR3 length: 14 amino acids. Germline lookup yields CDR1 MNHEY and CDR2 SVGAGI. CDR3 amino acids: CASSLLAYYNEQFF. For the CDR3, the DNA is TGTGCCAGCAGCTTACTAGCGTACTACAATGAGCAGTTCTTC.

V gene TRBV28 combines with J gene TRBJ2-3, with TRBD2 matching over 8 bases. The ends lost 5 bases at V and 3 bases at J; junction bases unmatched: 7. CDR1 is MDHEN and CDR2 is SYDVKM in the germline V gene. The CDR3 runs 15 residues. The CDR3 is CASSVPGLVTDTQYF. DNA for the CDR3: TGTGCCAGCAGTGTGCCGGGACTAGTGACAGATACGCAGTATTTT.

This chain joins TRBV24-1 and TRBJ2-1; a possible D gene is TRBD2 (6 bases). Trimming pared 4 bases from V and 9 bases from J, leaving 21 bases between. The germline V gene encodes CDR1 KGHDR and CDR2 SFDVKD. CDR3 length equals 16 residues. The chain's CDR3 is CATSEATTGTLIEQFF. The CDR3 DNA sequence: TGTGCCACCAGTGAGGCTACGACCGGGACTCTCATTGAGCAGTTCTTC.

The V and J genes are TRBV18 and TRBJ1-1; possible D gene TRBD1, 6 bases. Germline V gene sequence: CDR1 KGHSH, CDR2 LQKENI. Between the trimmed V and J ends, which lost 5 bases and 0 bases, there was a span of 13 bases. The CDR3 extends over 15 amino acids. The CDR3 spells CASSFDRKMNTEAFF. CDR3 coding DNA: TGTGCCAGCTCATTTGACAGGAAAATGAACACTGAAGCTTTCTTT.